Listed below are T cell receptor beta chains from one sample, sequenced in a study of cytomegalovirus exposure and HLA in healthy donors. The data were produced by immunoSEQ multiplex PCR, yet TCRdb's version contains in-frame clones alone and is incomplete. The sample contains some 170,000 clones, 60% to 80% of which appear only once. Sequenced input: PBMCs. The receptors here all came from a man younger than 40 in good health and CMV-seropositive. The CDR3 runs from the conserved cysteine through the conserved F or W. The D gene is left open where the match is weak. Part of the rows lack a size; the others show once, few, many or a class for expanded clones.

j_gene | abundance | d_gene | v_gene | CDR3aa | CDR3nt
TRBJ2-7 | . | TRBD1 | TRBV7-9 | CASSPISPGTGGFEQYF | TGTGCCAGCAGCCCAATTAGTCCCGGGACAGGGGGCTTCGAGCAGTACTTC
TRBJ1-2 | . | TRBD1 | TRBV29-1 | CSVLTGESSYGYTF | TGCAGCGTTTTGACAGGGGAATCTAGCTATGGCTACACCTTC
TRBJ1-5 | few | TRBD1 | TRBV9 | CASSVVFRGQGYQPQHF | TGTGCCAGCAGCGTAGTTTTTAGGGGACAGGGCTATCAGCCCCAGCATTTT
TRBJ1-2 | . | . | TRBV5-1 | CASSQWTVNYGYTF | TGCGCCAGCAGCCAATGGACAGTTAACTATGGCTACACCTTC
TRBJ1-1 | . | . | TRBV5-8 | CASSLPGWMNTEAFF | TGTGCCAGCAGCCTCCCGGGGTGGATGAACACTGAAGCTTTCTTT
TRBJ1-3 | . | . | TRBV29-1 | CSVAHSSGNTIYF | TGCAGCGTTGCTCACTCCTCTGGAAACACCATATATTTT
TRBJ2-5 | . | TRBD2 | TRBV10-3 | CAIRETSGQETQYF | TGTGCCATCAGGGAAACTAGCGGGCAAGAGACCCAGTACTTC
TRBJ2-3 | . | . | TRBV5-6 | CASSLQPVTDTQYF | TGTGCCAGCAGCTTGCAACCAGTCACAGATACGCAGTATTTT
TRBJ2-7 | . | . | TRBV5-1 | CASSTDIREQYF | TGCGCCAGCAGCACGGACATCCGCGAGCAGTACTTC
TRBJ2-7 | . | TRBD2 | TRBV27 | CASSRKGTSGDEQYF | TGTGCCAGCAGTAGAAAAGGGACTAGCGGGGACGAGCAGTACTTC
TRBJ2-1 | . | . | TRBV6-5 | CASRGGNYNEQFF | TGTGCCAGCAGGGGGGGTAACTACAATGAGCAGTTCTTC
TRBJ1-1 | . | . | TRBV5-1 | CASSLAGNTEAFF | TGCGCCAGCAGCTTGGCGGGGAACACTGAAGCTTTCTTT
TRBJ1-5 | . | TRBD1 | TRBV6-6 | CASRRGTGTGNQPQHF | TGTGCCAGCAGACGCGGGACAGGGACGGGCAATCAGCCCCAGCATTTT
TRBJ2-7 | . | . | TRBV25-1 | CASSPPGDFSYEQYF | TGTGCCAGCAGTCCTCCGGGGGACTTCTCCTACGAGCAGTACTTC
TRBJ2-2 | once | . | TRBV29-1 | CSVERYDPGELFF | TGCAGCGTTGAAAGATATGACCCCGGGGAGCTGTTTTTT
TRBJ1-3 | . | TRBD1 | TRBV5-1 | CASSSEGGAGNTIYF | TGCGCCAGCAGCTCAGAAGGGGGCGCCGGAAACACCATATATTTT
TRBJ2-7 | . | . | TRBV2 | CASSAPFYEQYF | TGTGCCAGCAGTGCCCCCTTCTACGAGCAGTACTTC
TRBJ2-4 | . | TRBD1 | TRBV29-1 | CSVALQGEDIQYF | TGCAGCGTGGCATTACAGGGGGAGGACATTCAGTACTTC
TRBJ2-1 | . | TRBD1 | TRBV7-9 | CASSLGDRATRKFF | TGTGCCAGCAGCCTAGGGGACAGGGCCACTAGGAAGTTCTTC
TRBJ1-3 | . | TRBD1 | TRBV2 | CATEDRGLPGNTIYF | TGTGCCACGGAAGACAGGGGGCTTCCTGGAAACACCATATATTTT
TRBJ2-5 | . | TRBD2 | TRBV5-8 | CASSLGLAGASQETQYF | TGTGCCAGCAGCTTGGGACTAGCGGGGGCCTCCCAAGAGACCCAGTACTTC
TRBJ1-6 | . | TRBD1 | TRBV5-1 | CASSPGQGSSPLHF | TGCGCCAGCAGCCCGGGACAGGGTAGTTCACCCCTCCACTTT
TRBJ1-5 | . | . | TRBV7-2 | CASSLDVRALGQPQHF | TGTGCCAGCAGCTTAGATGTCAGGGCATTAGGTCAGCCCCAGCATTTT
TRBJ1-2 | . | TRBD1 | TRBV4-1 | CASSNDRDRYGYTF | TGCGCCAGCAGCAACGACAGGGACCGCTATGGCTACACCTTC
TRBJ2-3 | few | TRBD1 | TRBV20-1 | CRVGGADTQYF | TGCAGGGTAGGGGGCGCAGATACGCAGTATTTT
TRBJ2-3 | few | . | TRBV19 | CASMRPRVDDTQYF | TGTGCCAGTATGCGGCCTCGCGTTGATGATACGCAGTATTTT
TRBJ2-5 | . | TRBD2 | TRBV5-1 | CASSPGGTSGGAGETQYF | TGCGCCAGCAGCCCCGGAGGGACTAGCGGGGGGGCTGGAGAGACCCAGTACTTC
TRBJ2-2 | once | TRBD2 | TRBV2 | CASRPLAGAGGELFF | TGTGCCAGCAGGCCTCTAGCGGGGGCGGGCGGGGAGCTGTTTTTT
TRBJ2-7 | . | . | TRBV7-2 | CASSPPGRSGEQYF | TGTGCCAGCAGCCCTCCAGGACGCTCGGGGGAGCAGTACTTC
TRBJ2-7 | few | TRBD1 | TRBV5-6 | CASSPTGTGNYEQYF | TGTGCCAGCAGTCCAACCGGGACAGGGAACTACGAGCAGTACTTC
TRBJ2-7 | . | TRBD1 | TRBV27 | CASMAGTGFYEQYF | TGTGCCAGCATGGCCGGGACAGGGTTTTACGAGCAGTACTTC
TRBJ1-1 | few | TRBD1 | TRBV29-1 | CSVTGTGGNTEAFF | TGCAGCGTAACCGGGACAGGGGGCAACACTGAAGCTTTCTTT
TRBJ2-5 | . | . | TRBV6-5 | CASRYGAGGETQYF | TGTGCCAGCAGATACGGTGCAGGCGGGGAGACCCAGTACTTC
TRBJ2-2 | . | TRBD1 | TRBV19 | CASRDRDFTGELFF | TGTGCCAGTAGAGACAGGGATTTCACCGGGGAGCTGTTTTTT
TRBJ1-2 | . | . | TRBV2 | CASSSWTGQGGYTF | TGTGCCAGCAGTAGTTGGACGGGACAAGGAGGCTACACCTTC
TRBJ2-5 | . | . | TRBV6-5 | CASRRGAGQTQYF | TGTGCCAGCAGAAGGGGCGCGGGGCAGACCCAGTACTTC
TRBJ1-2 | . | . | TRBV30 | CAWSVPGGINYGYTF | TGTGCCTGGAGTGTACCGGGCGGGATAAACTATGGCTACACCTTC
TRBJ1-4 | . | . | TRBV30 | CAWSEQGGIMQFF | TGTGCCTGGAGTGAACAGGGAGGGATAATGCAGTTTTTT
TRBJ2-7 | . | TRBD1 | TRBV7-8 | CASSRVDRDRGNEQYF | TGTGCCAGCAGCCGTGTCGACCGGGACAGGGGCAACGAGCAGTACTTC
TRBJ2-1 | . | . | TRBV2 | CASKPGAVSYNEQFF | TGTGCCAGCAAGCCAGGGGCGGTCTCATACAATGAGCAGTTCTTC
TRBJ2-7 | . | . | TRBV10-3 | CAISDGLTSYEQYF | TGTGCCATCAGTGATGGACTTACTTCCTACGAGCAGTACTTC
TRBJ1-1 | . | TRBD1 | TRBV2 | CASSGTGGTEAFF | TGTGCCAGCAGCGGGACAGGGGGCACTGAAGCTTTCTTT
TRBJ2-1 | . | TRBD1 | TRBV28 | CASSPNRGPAYNEQFF | TGTGCCAGCAGCCCTAACAGGGGGCCAGCCTACAATGAGCAGTTCTTC
TRBJ2-1 | . | . | TRBV19 | CASSPGFYNEQFF | TGTGCCAGTAGTCCAGGGTTCTACAATGAGCAGTTCTTC
TRBJ2-5 | few | TRBD1 | TRBV6-1 | CASSRDREIQETQYF | TGTGCCAGCAGTAGGGACAGGGAAATCCAAGAGACCCAGTACTTC
TRBJ1-2 | . | TRBD1 | TRBV25-1 | CASSDPGQGSNGYTF | TGTGCCAGCAGTGATCCTGGACAGGGTTCCAATGGCTACACCTTC
TRBJ1-5 | . | . | TRBV5-1 | CASSEGIQDNQPQHF | TGCGCCAGCAGCGAAGGGATACAGGACAATCAGCCCCAGCATTTT
TRBJ2-5 | . | . | TRBV15 | CATSRDQGGQETQYF | TGTGCCACCAGCAGAGATCAGGGGGGCCAAGAGACCCAGTACTTC
TRBJ2-7 | once | TRBD1 | TRBV5-1 | CASKAGTGFYEQYF | TGCGCCAGCAAAGCCGGGACAGGGTTTTATGAGCAGTACTTC
TRBJ1-1 | . | TRBD1 | TRBV4-3 | CASSQPGTATEAFF | TGCGCCAGCAGCCAACCTGGGACAGCCACTGAAGCTTTCTTT
TRBJ2-7 | . | TRBD2 | TRBV13 | CASSPRGGGAHEQYF | TGTGCCAGCAGCCCCAGGGGCGGGGGGGCCCACGAGCAGTACTTC
TRBJ2-7 | . | . | TRBV19 | CASSSPAAGRRGYEQYF | TGTGCCAGTAGTTCCCCGGCGGCAGGGCGGCGGGGCTACGAGCAGTACTTC
TRBJ2-7 | . | . | TRBV5-1 | CASSPELSSYEQYF | TGCGCCAGCAGCCCGGAGCTTAGCTCCTACGAGCAGTACTTC
TRBJ1-4 | few | TRBD1 | TRBV6-1 | CASRHQGGKLFF | TGTGCCAGCAGGCATCAGGGGGGAAAACTGTTTTTT
TRBJ1-5 | . | . | TRBV28 | CASSFVYQPQHF | TGTGCCAGCAGTTTCGTATATCAGCCCCAGCATTTT
TRBJ2-5 | . | . | TRBV7-9 | CASSPQQGRETQYF | TGTGCCAGCAGCCCCCAACAGGGTCGGGAGACCCAGTACTTC
TRBJ2-2 | . | TRBD1 | TRBV7-3 | CASSSDRGTGELFF | TGTGCCAGCAGCTCGGACAGGGGAACCGGGGAGCTGTTTTTT
TRBJ2-3 | . | . | TRBV5-4 | CASSLLGGADTQYF | TGTGCCAGCAGCTTGCTGGGGGGTGCAGATACGCAGTATTTT
TRBJ1-1 | few | TRBD1 | TRBV13 | CASSPGQGPGTEAFF | TGTGCCAGCAGCCCGGGACAGGGACCGGGGACTGAAGCTTTCTTT